This TCR beta chain is from a study of identical twins' blood T cells. Study findings and constraints: Even for out-of-frame TCRbeta, twins reportedly shared V gene usage much more than unrelated donors. Mainly, cloneset size products determined shared clonotypes, twins included.

Three pairs of healthy female monozygous twins were the donors. V was shortened by 0 bases and J by 9 bases, with 9 bases between the two germline ends. CDR1 is LGHDT and CDR2 is YNNKEL in the germline V gene (reference sequence). This CDR3 is 14 amino acids long. Each TCR cDNA library carried sample-specific barcodes on both ends. TCRdb used MiXCR to reprocess the 5' RACE reads, holding one entry per CDR3 protein. Among hundreds of thousands of distinct CDR3 sequences listed, under 30% were seen once. As concerns this clonotype: Its antigen is unknown.

The J gene is TRBJ1-6, the V gene TRBV3-1; D gene unclear. Input material: PBMCs. This TCR derives from a woman aged 18-49 years in good health. This CDR3 is CASSQDTRASPLHF. Here the CDR3 DNA reads TGTGCCAGCAGCCAAGATACCCGAGCTTCACCCCTCCACTTT.